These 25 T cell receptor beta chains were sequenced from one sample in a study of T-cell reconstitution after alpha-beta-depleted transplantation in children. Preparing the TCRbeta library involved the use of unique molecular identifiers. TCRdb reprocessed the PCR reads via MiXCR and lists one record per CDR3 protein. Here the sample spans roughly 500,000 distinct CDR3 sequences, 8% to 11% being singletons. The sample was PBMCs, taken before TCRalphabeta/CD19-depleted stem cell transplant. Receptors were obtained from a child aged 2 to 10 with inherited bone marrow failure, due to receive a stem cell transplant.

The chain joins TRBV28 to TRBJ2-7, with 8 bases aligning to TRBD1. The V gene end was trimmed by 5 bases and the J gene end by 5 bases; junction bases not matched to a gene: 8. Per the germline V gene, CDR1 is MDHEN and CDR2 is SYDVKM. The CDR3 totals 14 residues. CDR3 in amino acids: CASSSQGARDEQYF. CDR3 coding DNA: TGTGCCAGCAGTAGCCAGGGGGCGCGGGACGAGCAGTACTTC.

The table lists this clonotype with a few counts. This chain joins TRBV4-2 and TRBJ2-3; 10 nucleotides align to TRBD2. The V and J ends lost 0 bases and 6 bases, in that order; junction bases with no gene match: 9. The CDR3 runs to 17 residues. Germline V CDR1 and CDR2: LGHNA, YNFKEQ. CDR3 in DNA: TGTGCCAGCAGCCAAGATTCGCCTAGCGGGAGTATCGATACGCAGTATTTT. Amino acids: CASSQDSPSGSIDTQYF.

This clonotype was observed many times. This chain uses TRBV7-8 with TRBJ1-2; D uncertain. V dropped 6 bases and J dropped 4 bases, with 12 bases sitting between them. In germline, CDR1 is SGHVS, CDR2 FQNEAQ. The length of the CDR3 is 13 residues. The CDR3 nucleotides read TGTGCCAGCAGTCACCAGAGCCTCTATGGCTACACCTTC. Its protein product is CASSHQSLYGYTF.

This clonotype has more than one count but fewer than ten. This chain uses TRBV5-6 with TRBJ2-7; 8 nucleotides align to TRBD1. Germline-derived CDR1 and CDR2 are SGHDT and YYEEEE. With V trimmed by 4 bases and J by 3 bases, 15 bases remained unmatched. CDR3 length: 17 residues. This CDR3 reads CASSRSSDRVVGYEQYF. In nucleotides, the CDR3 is TGTGCCAGCAGCCGGTCCTCGGACAGGGTTGTGGGCTACGAGCAGTACTTC.

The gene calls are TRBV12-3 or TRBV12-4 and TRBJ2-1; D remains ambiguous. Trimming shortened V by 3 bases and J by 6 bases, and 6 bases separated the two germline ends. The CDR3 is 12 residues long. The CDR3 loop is CASSFAPNEQFF. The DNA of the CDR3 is TGTGCCAGCAGTTTTGCTCCCAATGAGCAGTTCTTC.

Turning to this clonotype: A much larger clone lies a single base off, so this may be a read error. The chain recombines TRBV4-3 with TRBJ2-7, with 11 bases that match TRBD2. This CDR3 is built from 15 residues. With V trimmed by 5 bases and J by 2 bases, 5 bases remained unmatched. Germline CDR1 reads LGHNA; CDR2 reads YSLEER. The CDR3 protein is CASSGGLAAPYEQYF. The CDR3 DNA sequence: TGCGCCAGCAGCGGGGGACTAGCGGCCCCCTACGAGCAGTACTTC.

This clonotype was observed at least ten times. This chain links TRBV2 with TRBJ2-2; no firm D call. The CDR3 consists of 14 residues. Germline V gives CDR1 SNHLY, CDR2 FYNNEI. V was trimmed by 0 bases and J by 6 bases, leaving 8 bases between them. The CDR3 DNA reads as TGTGCCAGCAGTGAAGCGCCGGGTCCCGGGGAGCTGTTTTTT. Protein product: CASSEAPGPGELFF.

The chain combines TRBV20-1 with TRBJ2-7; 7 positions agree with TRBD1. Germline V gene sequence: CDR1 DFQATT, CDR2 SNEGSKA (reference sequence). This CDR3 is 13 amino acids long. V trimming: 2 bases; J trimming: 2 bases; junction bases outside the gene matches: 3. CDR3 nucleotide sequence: TGCAGTGCTAGACCGACAGGGACCTACGAGCAGTACTTC. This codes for CSARPTGTYEQYF.

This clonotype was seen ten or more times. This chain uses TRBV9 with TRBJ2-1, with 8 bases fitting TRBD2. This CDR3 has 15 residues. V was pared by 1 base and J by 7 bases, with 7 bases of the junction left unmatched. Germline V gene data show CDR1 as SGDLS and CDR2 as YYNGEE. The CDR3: CASSVTGRATNEQFF. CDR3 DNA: TGTGCCAGCAGCGTAACCGGGAGGGCCACGAATGAGCAGTTCTTC. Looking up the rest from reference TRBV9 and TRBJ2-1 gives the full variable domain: DSGVTQTPKHLITATGQRVTLRCSPRSGDLSVYWYQQSLDQGLQFLIQYYNGEERAKGNILERFSAQQFPDLHSELNLSSLELGDSALYFCASSVTGRATNEQFFGPGTRLTVL.

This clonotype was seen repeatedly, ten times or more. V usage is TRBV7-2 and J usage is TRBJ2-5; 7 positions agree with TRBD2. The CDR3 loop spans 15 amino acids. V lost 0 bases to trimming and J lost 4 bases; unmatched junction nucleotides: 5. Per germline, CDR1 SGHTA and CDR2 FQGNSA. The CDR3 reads CASSLAGGPGETQYF. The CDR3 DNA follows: TGTGCCAGCAGCTTAGCGGGAGGGCCGGGAGAGACCCAGTACTTC.

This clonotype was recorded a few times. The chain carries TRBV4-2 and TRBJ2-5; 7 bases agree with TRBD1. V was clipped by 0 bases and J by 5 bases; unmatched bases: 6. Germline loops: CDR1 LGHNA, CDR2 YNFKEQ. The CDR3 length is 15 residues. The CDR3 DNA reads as TGTGCCAGCAGCCAAGATACTCCCAGGGGGGAGACCCAGTACTTC. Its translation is CASSQDTPRGETQYF.

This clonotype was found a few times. The DNA for the CDR3 is TGTGCCAGCTCACCACCCTCTCAGGGGGGGTTCTATGGCTACACCTTC. Its translation is CASSPPSQGGFYGYTF. The chain joins TRBV18 to TRBJ1-2; 7 bases map to TRBD1. Per the germline V gene, CDR1 is KGHSH and CDR2 is LQKENI. The CDR3 extends over 16 amino acids. J lost 4 bases, V lost 0 bases, and 8 bases had no gene match.

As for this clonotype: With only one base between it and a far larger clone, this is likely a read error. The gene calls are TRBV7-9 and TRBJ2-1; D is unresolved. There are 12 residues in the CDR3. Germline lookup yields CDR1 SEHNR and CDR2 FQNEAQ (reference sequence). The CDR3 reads CASSLGGDDQFF. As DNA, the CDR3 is TGTGCCAGCAGCTTAGGTGGCGATGACCAGTTCTTC.

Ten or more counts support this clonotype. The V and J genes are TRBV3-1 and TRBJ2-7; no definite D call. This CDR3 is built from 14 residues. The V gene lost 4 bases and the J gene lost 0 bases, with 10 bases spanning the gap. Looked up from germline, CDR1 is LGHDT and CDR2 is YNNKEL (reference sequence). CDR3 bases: TGTGCCAGCAGCCGCGCGTTGTTCTCCTACGAGCAGTACTTC. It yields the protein CASSRALFSYEQYF.

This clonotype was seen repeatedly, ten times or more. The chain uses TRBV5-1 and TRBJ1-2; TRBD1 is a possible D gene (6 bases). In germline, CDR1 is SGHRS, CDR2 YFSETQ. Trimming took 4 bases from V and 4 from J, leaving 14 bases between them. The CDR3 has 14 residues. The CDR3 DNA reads TGCGCCAGCAGCGCCGCAGGGGCTGGCTATGGCTACACCTTC. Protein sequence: CASSAAGAGYGYTF.

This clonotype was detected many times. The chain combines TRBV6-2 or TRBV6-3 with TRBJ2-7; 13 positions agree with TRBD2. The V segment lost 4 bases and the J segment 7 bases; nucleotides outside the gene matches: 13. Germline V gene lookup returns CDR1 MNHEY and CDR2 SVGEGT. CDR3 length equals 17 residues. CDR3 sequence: CASSSGLAGPSTEEQYF. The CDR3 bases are TGTGCCAGCAGTTCGGGACTAGCGGGACCTAGTACGGAGGAGCAGTACTTC.

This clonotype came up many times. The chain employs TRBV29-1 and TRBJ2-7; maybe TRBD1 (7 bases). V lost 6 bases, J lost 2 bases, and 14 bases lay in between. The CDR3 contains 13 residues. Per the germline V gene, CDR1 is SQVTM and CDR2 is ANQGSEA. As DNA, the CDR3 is TGCAGCGTCCAGGGGGGTTTTGCCTACGAGCAGTACTTC. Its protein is CSVQGGFAYEQYF.

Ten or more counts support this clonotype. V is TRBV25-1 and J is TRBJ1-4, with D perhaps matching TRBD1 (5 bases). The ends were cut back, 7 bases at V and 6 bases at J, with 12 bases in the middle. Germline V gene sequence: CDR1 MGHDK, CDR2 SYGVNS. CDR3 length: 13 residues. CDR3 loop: CASTPQGYEKLFF. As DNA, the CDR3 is TGTGCCAGCACCCCCCAGGGCTATGAAAAACTGTTTTTT.

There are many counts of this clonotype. The CDR3, as DNA: TGCAGTGCAAAAGGGCGGGAGGGTCTCTACGAGCAGTACTTC. Its translation: CSAKGREGLYEQYF. The gene calls are TRBV20-1 and TRBJ2-7, with 9 bases matching TRBD2. Per germline, CDR1 DFQATT and CDR2 SNEGSKA (reference sequence). This CDR3 spans 14 amino acids. Losses at the gene ends were 6 bases for V and 3 bases for J; bases not matched to a gene: 9.

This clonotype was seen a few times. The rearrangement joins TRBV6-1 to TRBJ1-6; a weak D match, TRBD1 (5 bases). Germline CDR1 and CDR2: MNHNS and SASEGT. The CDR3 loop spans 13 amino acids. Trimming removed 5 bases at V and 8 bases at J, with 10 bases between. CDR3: CASSQGSHSPLHF. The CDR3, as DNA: TGTGCCAGCAGTCAGGGCTCGCATTCACCCCTCCACTTT.

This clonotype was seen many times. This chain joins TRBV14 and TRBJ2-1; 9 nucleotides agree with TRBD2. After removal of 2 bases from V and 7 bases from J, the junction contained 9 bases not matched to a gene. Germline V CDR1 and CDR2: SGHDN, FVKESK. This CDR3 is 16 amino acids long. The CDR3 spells CASSQLSRTSVNEQFF. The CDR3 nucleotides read TGTGCCAGCAGCCAACTTTCCAGGACTAGCGTAAATGAGCAGTTCTTC.

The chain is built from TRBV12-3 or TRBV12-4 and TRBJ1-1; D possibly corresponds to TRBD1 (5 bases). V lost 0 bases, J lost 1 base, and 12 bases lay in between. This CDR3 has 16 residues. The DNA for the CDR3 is TGTGCCAGCAGTTTAGCGAGCAGTGGGGGGAACACTGAAGCTTTCTTT. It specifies CASSLASSGGNTEAFF.

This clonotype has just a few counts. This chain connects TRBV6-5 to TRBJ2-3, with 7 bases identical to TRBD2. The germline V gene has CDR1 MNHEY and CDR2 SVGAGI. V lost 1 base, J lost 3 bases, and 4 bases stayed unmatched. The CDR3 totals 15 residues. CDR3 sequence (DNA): TGTGCCAGCAGTTACTGGGCGGGAGAAACAGATACGCAGTATTTT. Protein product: CASSYWAGETDTQYF.

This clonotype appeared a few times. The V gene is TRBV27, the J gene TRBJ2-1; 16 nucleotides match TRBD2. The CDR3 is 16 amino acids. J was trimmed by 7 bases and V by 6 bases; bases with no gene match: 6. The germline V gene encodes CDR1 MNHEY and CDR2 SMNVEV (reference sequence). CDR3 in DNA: TGTGCCAGCAGACCCGGGACTAGCGGGAGGGAAAATGAGCAGTTCTTC. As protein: CASRPGTSGRENEQFF.

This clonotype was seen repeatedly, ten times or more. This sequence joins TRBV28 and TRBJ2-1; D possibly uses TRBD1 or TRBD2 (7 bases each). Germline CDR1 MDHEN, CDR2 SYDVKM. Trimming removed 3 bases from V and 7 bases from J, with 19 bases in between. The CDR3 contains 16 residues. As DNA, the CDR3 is TGTGCCAGCAGTTTCAGGGGAGGGACAGTAAGGAATGAGCAGTTCTTC. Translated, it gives CASSFRGGTVRNEQFF.